The clone carrying this TCR beta chain occurred once. Its target is unknown. This sample is drawn from a study of T cell responses to AZD1222 COVID-19 vaccine. Study-wide results and limits: Donors were mostly white British, more females; clonal diversity possibly underestimated.

Generated by immunoSEQ multiplex PCR, the TCRdb table keeps only in-frame clones and is missing some. The data hold 130,000 to 150,000 clones, with over 75% observed a single time. The source was peripheral blood, collected 28 days after the second dose of the MenACWY control vaccine. This clonotype was sampled from an adult who received the MenACWY meningococcal vaccine as a control.

This CDR3 reads CASGLVPDGQARTQPQHF. In DNA form, the CDR3 reads TGTGCTAGTGGTTTGGTACCGGATGGACAGGCAAGGACTCAGCCCCAGCATTTT. V is TRBV12-5 and J is TRBJ1-5; the match to TRBD1 covers 7 bases. The CDR3 is 18 amino acids. Germline loops: CDR1 LGHNT, CDR2 FRNRAP. The ends lost 0 bases at V and 6 bases at J; junction bases unmatched: 14.